This T cell receptor beta chain was sequenced for a study of glioma-infiltrating T cells after dendritic cell vaccination. Study-wide results and limits: TCR clonality showed no direct relationship with survival.

Trimming removed 5 bases from V and 9 bases from J; junction bases left unmatched: 7. This CDR3 has 14 amino acids. Germline CDR1 SGHKS, CDR2 YYEKEE (reference sequence). Clones were sequenced by immunoSEQ multiplex PCR, and TCRdb holds only the in-frame ones, with some missing. The sample consists of around 58,000 clones, more than 75% of them appearing once. About this clone itself: Antigen: not known.

The chain combines TRBV5-5 with TRBJ1-6, with TRBD1 identical over 8 bases. This TCR derives from a human donor with glioblastoma. Sequenced here: blood, sampled before dendritic cell vaccination. The CDR3 nucleotides read TGTGCCAGCAGTCGCGACAGGGGTAGTTCACCCCTCCACTTT. This translates into CASSRDRGSSPLHF. The full variable domain, in which reference TRBV5-5 and TRBJ1-6 provide the parts outside the CDR3, is DAGVTQSPTHLIKTRGQQVTLRCSPISGHKSVSWYQQVLGQGPQFIFQYYEKEERGRGNFPDRFSARQFPNYSSELNVNALLLGDSALYLCASSRDRGSSPLHFGNGTRLTVT.